Below, 12 T cell receptor beta chains from the same sample are listed, as sequenced in a study of blood T cells in healthy people across ages. PCR was performed a second time for about 7 to 11 cycles using a sample-barcoded 5' primer and a J-beta primer mix. TCRdb reprocessed the 5' RACE reads via MiXCR and lists one record per CDR3 protein. In the table there are some 900,000 distinct CDR3 sequences, around 26% of which are singletons. Sequenced material: blood. The origin of the receptors is a woman of 80 years or more in good health.

In this sample, this clonotype turned up a few times. A much larger clone differs by one base, so this may be a read error. V usage is TRBV6-2 or TRBV6-3 and J usage is TRBJ2-5; tentative D call: TRBD2 (5 bases). The CDR3 is 13 residues long. Germline CDR1 MNHEY, CDR2 SVGEGT. Trimming removed 8 bases from V and 11 bases from J, with 21 bases in between. The CDR3 reads CASGLPGVGEQYF. The CDR3 region has the DNA TGTGCCAGCGGACTCCCCGGGGTTGGTGAGCAGTACTTC.

Details on this clonotype: At one boundary the junction diverges from the germline segment, which might be a read error. The CDR3 DNA is TGTGCCAGCAGCGTATCCAGCATCGGGAATGAAGAACTGTTTTTT. Translating gives CASSVSSIGNEELFF. The chain is built from TRBV9 and TRBJ1-4; D gene unclear. Germline V lookup: CDR1 SGDLS, CDR2 YYNGEE. This CDR3 has 15 amino acids.

This chain uses TRBV4-3 with TRBJ1-3; D unresolved. This CDR3 region has 15 residues. The V end lost 0 bases, the J end lost 2 bases, and 8 bases lay between the germline ends. The germline gives CDR1 LGHNA, CDR2 YSLEER. CDR3 nucleotides: TGCGCCAGCAGCCAAGAAACCTTCGCTGGAAACACCATATATTTT. Translated: CASSQETFAGNTIYF.

For this clonotype: A clone one base away is much larger, so this may be a read error. This chain links TRBV4-1 with TRBJ2-1; the match to TRBD2 covers 10 bases. The DNA matches TRBJ2-7 better at its end, which makes the J call doubtful. The length of the CDR3 is 16 residues. CDR1 is MGHRA and CDR2 is YSYEKL in the germline V gene. CDR3 sequence reads: CASTAYSGGFYNEQYF. In DNA, the CDR3 is TGCGCCAGCACCGCGTATAGCGGGGGGTTCTACAATGAGCAGTACTTC.

V gene TRBV20-1 combines with J gene TRBJ1-5; 8 bases agree with TRBD1. Germline V CDR1 and CDR2: DFQATT, SNEGSKA (reference sequence). CDR3 length: 15 residues. Germline trimming cut 2 bases from V and 6 bases from J; bases unmatched to any gene: 9. The CDR3 DNA is TGCAGTGCTAGATACCTACAGGGGGTCGGTCAGCCCCAGCATTTT. It encodes CSARYLQGVGQPQHF.

In this sample, this clonotype turned up many times. The rearrangement links TRBV20-1 to TRBJ2-7; 7 bases align to TRBD2. Germline values: CDR1 DFQATT, CDR2 SNEGSKA (reference sequence). The CDR3 covers 15 residues. The V segment lost 0 bases and the J segment 0 bases; nucleotides outside the gene matches: 5. The CDR3 nucleotides read TGCAGTGCTAGAGATCTGGAGCGGGGCTCCTACGAGCAGTACTTC. This sequence encodes CSARDLERGSYEQYF.

This clonotype turned up a few times. The chain employs TRBV6-5 and TRBJ1-5; D not certain. Trimming removed 6 bases at V and 7 bases at J, with 10 bases between. Germline V gene sequence: CDR1 MNHEY, CDR2 SVGAGI. The CDR3 is made up of 12 amino acids. The CDR3 DNA is TGTGCCAGCAGAAGGGTCGGCCAGCCCCAGCATTTT. Its translation is CASRRVGQPQHF.

V is TRBV6-1 and J is TRBJ1-5; 11 bases map to TRBD1. The ends lost 2 bases at V and 7 bases at J; junction bases unmatched: 4. Germline values: CDR1 MNHNS, CDR2 SASEGT. The length of the CDR3 is 15 residues. CDR3 nucleotide sequence: TGTGCCAGCAGTGAAAGGACAGGGGGCTGGCAGCCCCAGCATTTT. Translation: CASSERTGGWQPQHF.

This clonotype was observed at least ten times. This rearrangement joins TRBV7-9 to TRBJ2-5; D perhaps matches TRBD2 (6 bases). This CDR3 spans 13 amino acids. V was shortened by 4 bases and J by 4 bases, with 10 bases between the two germline ends. Germline assignment: CDR1 SEHNR and CDR2 FQNEAQ (reference sequence). DNA of the CDR3: TGTGCCAGCAGCTACGGGAGAAGAGAGACCCAGTACTTC. It is translated as CASSYGRRETQYF.

This clonotype was detected ten times or more. CDR3 in DNA: TGCGCCAGCCTTAGCGGGGGAGGTACAGATACGCAGTATTTT. Amino acid sequence: CASLSGGGTDTQYF. The rearrangement uses TRBV5-1 and TRBJ2-3, with TRBD2 identical over 9 bases. The CDR3 length is 14 residues. V lost 7 bases, J lost 3 bases, and 6 bases stayed unmatched. From germline, CDR1 is SGHRS and CDR2 YFSETQ.

This clonotype was seen many times. The chain recombines TRBV15 with TRBJ1-5, with TRBD1 as a possible D gene (5 bases). V shed 3 bases and J shed 4 bases, with 10 bases lying between them. This CDR3 is built from 14 residues. The V gene's germline CDR1 is LNHNV and CDR2 YYDKDF (reference sequence). The CDR3 loop reads CATSSGGGNQPQHF. CDR3 bases: TGTGCCACCAGCAGCGGGGGAGGGAATCAGCCCCAGCATTTT.

Regarding this clonotype: A much larger clone is a single base away; this may be a read error. The V call is TRBV7-2, the J call TRBJ2-1, with D maybe TRBD1 (6 bases). With the DNA end fitting TRBJ2-7 better, the J assignment may be wrong. Looked up from germline, CDR1 is SGHTA and CDR2 is FQGNSA. This CDR3 is built from 15 residues. The CDR3 DNA reads TGTGCCAGCAGCTTCTGGGGGCCCTCCTACAATGAGCAGTACTTC. Protein sequence: CASSFWGPSYNEQYF.